This T cell receptor beta chain appears in the sequencing data of a study of blood T cell repertoires in COVID-19. Study summary: Sites in the United States, Italy and Spain provided acute and convalescent COVID-19 samples.

In the study's own analysis: Amplification from reference gene primers served as the basis for estimated nucleated cell counts. Assay: immunoSEQ multiplex PCR; the TCRdb copy retains only in-frame clones and omits some. V and J calls and clone size are given by that table; D and trimming were obtained from the DNA. The data hold approximately 91,000 clones, with approximately 72% observed a single time. This clone was observed a few times. This CDR3 is 12 amino acids long. CDR1 and CDR2 from the germline V gene are SNHLY and FYNNEI. V lost 5 bases, J lost 7 bases, and 9 bases lay in between. Specimen: peripheral blood. The V gene is TRBV2, the J gene TRBJ1-5; D is unresolved. The TCR comes from a man aged 65 to 79 with acute or convalescent COVID-19. The CDR3 here is CASSPIQQPQHF. DNA for the CDR3: TGTGCCAGCAGTCCCATACAGCAGCCCCAGCATTTT. Filled out from reference TRBV2 and TRBJ1-5, the complete variable domain reads EPEVTQTPSHQVTQMGQEVILRCVPISNHLYFYWYRQILGQKVEFLVSFYNNEISEKSEIFDDQFSVERPDGSNFTLKIRSTKLEDSAMYFCASSPIQQPQHFGDGTRLSIL.